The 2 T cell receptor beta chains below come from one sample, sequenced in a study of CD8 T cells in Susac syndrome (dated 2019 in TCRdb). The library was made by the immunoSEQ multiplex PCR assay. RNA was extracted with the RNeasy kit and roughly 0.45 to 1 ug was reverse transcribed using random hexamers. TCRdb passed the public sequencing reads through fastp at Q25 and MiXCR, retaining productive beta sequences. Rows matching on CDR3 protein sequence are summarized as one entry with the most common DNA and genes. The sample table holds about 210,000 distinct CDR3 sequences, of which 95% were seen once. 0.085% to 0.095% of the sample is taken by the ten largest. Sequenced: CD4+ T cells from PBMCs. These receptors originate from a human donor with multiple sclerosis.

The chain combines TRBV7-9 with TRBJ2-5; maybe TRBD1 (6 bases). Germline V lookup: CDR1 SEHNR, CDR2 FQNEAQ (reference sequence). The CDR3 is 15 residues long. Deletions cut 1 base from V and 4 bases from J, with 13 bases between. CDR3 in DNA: TGTGCCAGCAGCTTAGGGACAGAAGCGCCAGAGACCCAGTACTTC. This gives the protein CASSLGTEAPETQYF.

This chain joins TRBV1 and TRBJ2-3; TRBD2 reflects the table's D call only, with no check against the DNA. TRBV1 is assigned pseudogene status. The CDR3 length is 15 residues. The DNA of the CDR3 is TGCACCAGCAGCCCGCGGGAATTATACACAGATACGCAGTATTTT. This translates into CTSSPRELYTDTQYF.